The following is a T cell receptor beta chain sequence with its context. Its target is unknown. The sample comes from a study of T cells in Graves' hyperthyroidism and ophthalmopathy. About the study: Prior to any treatment, at the point of initial diagnosis, peripheral blood was collected.

Diagnosing involved the use of clinical symptoms, serum thyroxine and TRAb, thyroid ultrasound and orbital computed tomography. Findings and limits, study-wide: In blood, most of the thyroid clonotypes expanded above 0.001 were also present. Ophthalmopathy was model-predicted a median about six months pre-onset.

Amplified regions were TCR beta CDR3 sequences from RNA transcripts. TCR CDR3 underwent first-round RT-PCR with the HTBI primer set. TCRdb redid the calling of the multiplex PCR reads with MiXCR, one entry per CDR3 protein. The data contain some 720,000 distinct CDR3 sequences, 16% of them singletons. The CDR3 contains 14 residues. CDR1 is MNHEY, CDR2 SVGAGI, per germline. The V segment lost 2 bases and the J segment 5 bases; nucleotides outside the gene matches: 2. The chain is built from TRBV6-5 and TRBJ2-5, with 10 positions matching TRBD1. The TCR originated in a young man with Graves' hyperthyroidism. Sample: blood. CDR3 coding DNA: TGTGCCAGCAGTTACGGACAGGGGGGGGAGACCCAGTACTTC. It specifies CASSYGQGGETQYF.